This T cell receptor beta chain was recorded in a study of blood T cell repertoires in COVID-19. Turning to the study itself: Sites in the United States, Italy and Spain provided acute and convalescent COVID-19 samples.

Germline V CDR1 and CDR2: SGDLS, YYNGEE. The CDR3 spans 15 residues. The V end was cut by 4 bases, the J end by 4 bases, with 16 bases between. Profiling relied on immunoSEQ multiplex PCR, and the TCRdb table lists in-frame clones only, not all of them. The sample lists about half a million clones, roughly nine tenths occurring once. The clonotype comes from a man aged 18 to 29 with COVID-19, enrolled during active disease. Sequences were obtained from peripheral blood. The chain carries TRBV9 and TRBJ2-3; tentative D call: TRBD2 (6 bases). The CDR3 protein is CASSLGTSGADTQYF. In DNA, the CDR3 is TGTGCCAGCAGCCTCGGGACGTCGGGGGCAGATACGCAGTATTTT. Supplemented by reference TRBV9 and TRBJ2-3, the full variable domain reads DSGVTQTPKHLITATGQRVTLRCSPRSGDLSVYWYQQSLDQGLQFLIQYYNGEERAKGNILERFSAQQFPDLHSELNLSSLELGDSALYFCASSLGTSGADTQYFGPGTRLTVL.